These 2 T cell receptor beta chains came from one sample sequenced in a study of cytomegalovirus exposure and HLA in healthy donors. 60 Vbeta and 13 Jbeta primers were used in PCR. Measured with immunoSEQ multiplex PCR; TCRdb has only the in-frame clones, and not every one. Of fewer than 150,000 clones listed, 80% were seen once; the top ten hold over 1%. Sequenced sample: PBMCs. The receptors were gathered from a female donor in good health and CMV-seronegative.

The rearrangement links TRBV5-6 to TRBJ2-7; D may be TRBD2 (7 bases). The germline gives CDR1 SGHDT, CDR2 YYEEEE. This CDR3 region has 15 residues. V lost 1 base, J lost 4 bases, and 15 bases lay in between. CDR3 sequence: CASSLNLGGGYEQYF. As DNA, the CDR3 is TGTGCCAGCAGCTTGAACCTGGGAGGGGGGTACGAGCAGTACTTC.

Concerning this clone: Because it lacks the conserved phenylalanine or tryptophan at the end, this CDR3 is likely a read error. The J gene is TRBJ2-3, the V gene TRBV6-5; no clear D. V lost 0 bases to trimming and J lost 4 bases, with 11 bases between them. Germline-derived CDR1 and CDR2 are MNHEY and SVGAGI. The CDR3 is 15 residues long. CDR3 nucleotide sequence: TGTGCCAGCAGTTACTCGATTGTTGCCGCAGATACGCAGTATGTT. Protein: CASSYSIVAADTQYV.